A single sample gave rise to the 17 T cell receptor beta chains below, sequenced in a study of Ad26.COV2.S vaccination and SARS-CoV-2 variants. The data were produced by immunoSEQ multiplex PCR, yet TCRdb's version contains in-frame clones alone and is incomplete. The sample lists over 110,000 clones; 86% were seen once. Sequences were derived from peripheral blood, sampled after recovery from COVID-19. The source of these receptors is a human donor who had recovered from COVID-19.

This rearrangement joins TRBV3-1 (or the pseudogene TRBV3-2) to TRBJ2-7; 9 nucleotides line up with TRBD1. Trimming removed 5 bases from V and 5 bases from J; junction bases left unmatched: 4. Germline assignment: CDR1 LGHDT and CDR2 YNNKEL (reference sequence). CDR3 length equals 13 residues. CDR3 protein: CASSTGTGHEQYF. The CDR3 DNA sequence: TGTGCCAGCAGCACCGGGACAGGGCACGAGCAGTACTTC.

The CDR3 DNA reads as TGCGCCAGCAGCCCGGGCCCCGGGACAGGGGCCGATGAGCAGTTCTTC. Protein product: CASSPGPGTGADEQFF. The chain couples TRBV5-1 to TRBJ2-1; 10 bases are shared with TRBD1. Losses at the gene ends were 4 bases for V and 8 bases for J; bases not matched to a gene: 12. Looked up from germline, CDR1 is SGHRS and CDR2 is YFSETQ. The CDR3 consists of 16 residues. Full variable domain (rest looked up from reference TRBV5-1 and TRBJ2-1): KAGVTQTPRYLIKTRGQQVTLSCSPISGHRSVSWYQQTPGQGLQFLFEYFSETQRNKGNFPGRFSGRQFSNSRSEMNVSTLELGDSALYLCASSPGPGTGADEQFFGPGTRLTVL.

This clone was observed once. The chain joins TRBV9 to TRBJ1-3; unclear D gene. V lost 0 bases to trimming and J lost 4 bases, with 11 bases between them. The CDR3 spans 15 residues. The germline V gene has CDR1 SGDLS and CDR2 YYNGEE. CDR3 residues: CASSVGQGPGNTIYF. The CDR3 DNA reads TGTGCCAGCAGCGTAGGTCAAGGCCCCGGAAACACCATATATTTT.

The sample holds one count of this clone. The chain carries TRBV30 and TRBJ1-6; D not certain. Trimming pared 2 bases from V and 4 bases from J, leaving 12 bases between. There are 15 residues in the CDR3. CDR1 and CDR2 (germline): GTSNPN, SVGIG (reference sequence). CDR3 nucleotides: TGTGCCTGGAGTAGTAAGGGCCTTTATAATTCACCCCTCCACTTT. Protein: CAWSSKGLYNSPLHF.

This clone was found a few times. The rearrangement joins TRBV7-6 to TRBJ1-4; no firm D call. Looked up from germline, CDR1 is SGHVS and CDR2 is FNYEAQ. The CDR3 covers 13 residues. V lost 5 bases and J lost 5, with 9 bases in between. The CDR3 DNA reads as TGTGCCAGCAGCCTGGGCCACAATGAAAAACTGTTTTTT. Translation gives CASSLGHNEKLFF.

This clone came up once. V is TRBV6-5 and J is TRBJ1-5; no reliable D call. Trimming removed 4 bases from V and 6 bases from J, with 13 bases in between. The CDR3 has 14 amino acids. Per germline, CDR1 MNHEY and CDR2 SVGAGI. DNA of the CDR3: TGTGCCAGCAGTTCGAGTCCCTCCTCTCAGCCCCAGCATTTT. Its protein is CASSSSPSSQPQHF.

The V gene is TRBV5-1, the J gene TRBJ2-5, with 7 bases matching TRBD1. The CDR3 runs 15 residues. With V trimmed by 6 bases and J by 5 bases, 13 bases remained unmatched. Germline CDR1 is SGHRS and CDR2 is YFSETQ. As DNA, the CDR3 is TGCGCCAGCACCCGGTCAGGGGGACCGGGGGAGACCCAGTACTTC. Translated: CASTRSGGPGETQYF.

The chain uses TRBV28 and TRBJ2-7; 8 bases line up with TRBD1. Germline CDR1 is MDHEN and CDR2 is SYDVKM. Losses at the gene ends were 6 bases for V and 2 bases for J; bases not matched to a gene: 9. The CDR3 runs to 15 residues. In DNA, the CDR3 is TGTGCCAGCAGCGAAACCGGGACAGGCACCTACGAGCAGTACTTC. It codes for CASSETGTGTYEQYF.

The J gene is TRBJ1-3, the V gene TRBV5-6; D unclear. The length of the CDR3 is 15 residues. V dropped 3 bases and J dropped 4 bases, with 14 bases sitting between them. Germline CDR1 SGHDT, CDR2 YYEEEE. The chain's CDR3 is CASSYSRARGNTIYF. CDR3 sequence (DNA): TGTGCCAGCAGCTACTCGCGGGCGCGGGGAAACACCATATATTTT.

The chain carries TRBV6-6 and TRBJ2-7, with 8 bases fitting TRBD2. The CDR3 spans 16 residues. J lost 3 bases, V lost 3 bases, and 10 bases had no gene match. Germline V lookup: CDR1 MNHNY, CDR2 SVGAGI (reference sequence). CDR3 nucleotide sequence: TGTGCCAGCAGTTATGGGGGAGCGGGGGAAGGCTACGAGCAGTACTTC. Its protein is CASSYGGAGEGYEQYF.

CDR3: CASRRTGLLGSPLHF. The CDR3 DNA follows: TGTGCCAGCAGGCGGACCGGGTTATTAGGGTCACCCCTCCACTTT. The chain is built from TRBV14 and TRBJ1-6; D remains unclear. This CDR3 is built from 15 residues. Germline assignment: CDR1 SGHDN and CDR2 FVKESK. Trimming removed 6 bases from V and 10 bases from J, with 19 bases in between.

The chain recombines TRBV29-1 with TRBJ2-7, with D perhaps TRBD1 (7 bases). In germline, CDR1 is SQVTM, CDR2 ANQGSEA. Trimming stripped 3 bases from V and 7 bases from J, with 19 bases between. The CDR3 totals 14 residues. In DNA, the CDR3 is TGCAGCGTTGATATGACAGGGACTGGGGGAGAGCAGTACTTC. Protein product: CSVDMTGTGGEQYF.

The CDR3 region has the DNA TGTGCCAGCAGTCCGGGACAGGGTTCCGAGCAGTACTTC. The encoded protein is CASSPGQGSEQYF. V is TRBV2 and J is TRBJ2-7; the match to TRBD1 covers 9 bases. Losses at the gene ends were 5 bases for V and 6 bases for J; bases not matched to a gene: 5. This CDR3 spans 13 amino acids. Germline V gives CDR1 SNHLY, CDR2 FYNNEI.

The V gene is TRBV9, the J gene TRBJ2-5, with D hard to call. This CDR3 is built from 13 residues. Germline CDR1 SGDLS, CDR2 YYNGEE. Trimming cost V 0 bases and J 3 bases, with 6 bases left between them. CDR3 amino acids: CASSVGRKETQYF. The DNA for the CDR3 is TGTGCCAGCAGCGTAGGCCGAAAAGAGACCCAGTACTTC.

Written as DNA, the CDR3 is TGTGCCAGCAGCTCACGATCAGGGGTAGGCGGGGAGCTGTTTTTT. Its translation: CASSSRSGVGGELFF. V usage is TRBV11-2 and J usage is TRBJ2-2; a possible D gene is TRBD1 (6 bases). Germline lookup yields CDR1 SGHAT and CDR2 FQNNGV. Trimming cost V 4 bases and J 7 bases, with 16 bases left between them. The CDR3 length is 15 residues.

V is TRBV6-5 and J is TRBJ2-5, with D possibly TRBD2 on 6 matching bases. Germline CDR1 MNHEY, CDR2 SVGAGI. Between the trimmed V and J ends, which lost 6 bases and 5 bases, there was a span of 13 bases. CDR3 length: 13 residues. DNA for the CDR3: TGTGCCAGCAGCACGACTAGACTGGAGACCCAGTACTTC. Amino acid sequence: CASSTTRLETQYF.

The genes are TRBV6-5 and TRBJ1-4; 7 bases align to TRBD1. Germline lookup yields CDR1 MNHEY and CDR2 SVGAGI. The CDR3 loop spans 13 amino acids. Unmatched junction bases numbered 4, after V lost 7 bases and J lost 5 bases. As DNA, the CDR3 is TGTGCCAGCAAAGGGGGCATAAATGAAAAACTGTTTTTT. Amino acid sequence: CASKGGINEKLFF.